This record concerns one T cell receptor (beta chain) sequence. Its antigen is still unknown. Primers: 60 Vbeta forward and 13 Jbeta reverse. Some clones are missing from TCRdb's copy, which holds only in-frame ones; the method was immunoSEQ multiplex PCR. The sample records 100,000 to 150,000 clones, 80% being singletons. This specimen belongs to a study of cytomegalovirus exposure and HLA in healthy donors. About the study: A prior study identified just under 120 million unique TCR beta sequences from about 180 million T cells.

Whole-study findings and limits: In an earlier analysis, about 87% or about 30%: the productive usage of most TCR beta V segments. A missense variant in DCLRE1C was later tied to TCR beta V- and J-gene trimming.

Despite likely unrecorded immune exposures, the donors were nominally healthy at the time of sampling. Between the trimmed V and J ends, which lost 3 bases and 5 bases, there was a span of 10 bases. Looked up from germline, CDR1 is LGHNA and CDR2 is YSLEER. The CDR3 spans 13 residues. The clonotype comes from a female donor in good health and CMV-seropositive. Sequenced material: PBMCs. The genes are TRBV4-3 and TRBJ2-5; D remains ambiguous. CDR3 sequence reads: CASSQTGMETQYF. The CDR3, as DNA: TGCGCCAGCAGCCAGACTGGTATGGAGACCCAGTACTTC.